Below, one T cell receptor beta chain is given with its context. This clone was observed a handful of times. Its target antigen remains unknown. Nothing much larger sits one base from this clone, and base qualities are not available. Each donor gave one peripheral blood draw, averaging approximately 0.11 L, which was collected into heparinised tubes. Using a panel that included CD45RO, CCR7, CD25, CD127, CD95 and CD27, naive, central memory, regulatory and stem cell-like memory CD4+ T cells were sorted on a BD FACSAria II. A purity above 95% was achieved for all sorted populations. PBMCs were separated immediately by Lymphoprep density gradient centrifugation and were stained directly, without being cultured. To minimize batch effects, samples were stained and sorted in pairs, one healthy donor with one patient per experiment. The entire isolated RNA was reverse transcribed using the High Capacity cDNA Reverse Transcription Kit, and thus expressed TCRB transcripts were sequenced. Deep immunoSEQ sequencing was performed on naive, central memory and regulatory T cell samples, with an average of about 4 million total reads per sample. After sorted cells were lysed in RLT buffer, RNA was extracted with DNase-treated RNeasy Micro or Mini kits, with the choice depending on cell number. Each cell subset was processed separately to prevent cross-contamination, with patient and healthy donor samples processed together. The immunoSEQ multiplex PCR was used to amplify TCRB sequences from cDNA, generating 87-bp fragments that spanned the CDR3 region. Sequencing of the amplicons was done on the Illumina HiSeq platform. The study's processing was this. PCR bias was computationally corrected using synthetic template baselines, reads within Hamming distance 2 were collapsed, and singletons that could not be merged were discarded. Reads were aligned against IMGT to assign V, D and J genes, CDR3 length and insertions or deletions at six rearrangement sites. Within each subset, clonotype counts were normalized to sorted cell number, and only after that were true diversity and Gini coefficients computed with the tcR R package. The overlap coefficient, calculated on TCRB nucleotide sequences, was used to quantify repertoire sharing. Out-of-frame TCRB sequences from naive cells were analyzed to stand in for the pre-selection repertoire. TCRdb mirrors the immuneACCESS table, restricted to in-frame sequences. Some clones are absent from its copies; in checked studies, under half trace to an unresolved V gene, and the reason for the others is unknown. D and trimming come from the DNA, and the V and J calls and clone size come from that table. The sample table shows roughly 290,000 clones, and 15% are seen once. The top ten clonotypes cover 0.015% to 0.019% of the sample.

The sample belongs to a study of beta chain features in type 1 diabetes listed by TCRdb under 2018. Background on the whole study: Mean age, gender distribution, total cell number and subset yield were not different between patients and healthy donors. A total of some 100,000,000 sorted cells were examined across all samples, and a strong correlation was observed between cell number per subset and RNA yield. The study compared TCRB repertoires of sorted circulating CD4+ T cell subsets between recently diagnosed type 1 diabetes patients and matched healthy donors. Regulatory and stem cell-like memory subsets were isolated from only 8 patients and roughly 8 healthy donors, whereas naive and central memory subsets came from all 30 or so donors. Overall study results and their limits: Because small numbers of individuals were included in the HLA sub-analyses, any influence of HLA type on TCRB rearrangement was left unresolved. Sequencing cDNA rather than genomic DNA could over-represent highly expressing activated cells, although activation and CD3 levels did not differ between groups. In all four CD4+ subsets, TCRB CDR3 length was moderately but significantly shorter in type 1 diabetes patients. Naive, central memory and regulatory TCRB repertoires appeared to be more alike among patients than among healthy donors. Patients with type 1 diabetes made fewer insertions and deleted more nucleotides at VDJ recombination sites, implying thymic rearrangement abnormalities. Shorter templates might be favored by PCR, yet because patient and control samples were amplified and corrected together, any such skew would affect both groups equally.

Germline trimming amounts to 5 bases on V and 5 bases on J, with 9 as the count of junction bases outside the gene matches. Per the germline V gene, MNHNS is the CDR1 and SASEGT is the CDR2. Spanning cysteine to phenylalanine, the CDR3 consists of 15 amino acids. The only DNA kept is the CDR3, 45 bases in frame from the first base. Sequenced input: naive CD4+ T cells from blood. According to the study, the label for this sample's cell subset or site signals: true naive CD4+ T cells. The rearranged chain carries TRBV6-1 and TRBJ1-2; a stretch of 9 junction bases matches TRBD1. The TCR comes from a man aged 18 to 30 with type 1 diabetes. The CDR3 sequence is CASSPNPGQGYGYTF. The DNA sequence is given as TGTGCCAGCAGTCCTAATCCGGGACAGGGTTATGGCTACACCTTC.